The 9 T cell receptor beta chains presented below share a single source sample, sequenced in a study of response to subunit inactivated influenza vaccine. TCRdb recomputed calls from the RT-PCR reads with MiXCR, one row per CDR3 protein. The data hold more than 200,000 distinct CDR3 sequences, with 9% to 15% observed a single time. The sample in question was non-naive T cells sorted from PBMCs, obtained around 15 days before vaccination. All receptors come from a man in his fifties who received an inactivated influenza vaccine.

This clonotype was seen a few times. In nucleotides, the CDR3 is TGCAGTGCTGGACAGGGTGCTTTCGGCTACACCTTC. This sequence encodes CSAGQGAFGYTF. The rearrangement joins TRBV20-1 to TRBJ1-2; 8 bases match TRBD1. Trimming at V came to 5 bases and at J to 8 bases, leaving 7 bases not matched to a gene. The germline CDR1 and CDR2 sequences are DFQATT and SNEGSKA (reference sequence). This CDR3 has 12 residues.

Notes on this clonotype: A clone one base away is much larger, so this may be a read error. The chain employs TRBV5-1 and TRBJ2-1; no clear D gene. This CDR3 contains 15 residues. Between the trimmed V and J ends, which lost 1 base and 1 base, there was a span of 9 bases. CDR1 and CDR2 (germline): SGHRS, YFSETQ. The CDR3 nucleotides are TGCGCCAGCAGCTTGAGTGGGTGGTCCTACAATGAGCAGTTCTTC. Translation gives CASSLSGWSYNEQFF.

This clonotype came up a few times. This chain links TRBV11-2 with TRBJ2-7; D uncertain. Germline V gene data show CDR1 as SGHAT and CDR2 as FQNNGV. V lost 3 bases, J lost 11 bases, and 14 bases lay in between. The CDR3 runs to 12 residues. CDR3 DNA: TGTGCCAGCAGCTTCGCCCCTAAGATTAAGTACTTC. This encodes CASSFAPKIKYF.

The gene calls are TRBV20-1 and TRBJ1-1, with 9 bases aligning to TRBD1. Unmatched junction bases numbered 8, after V lost 0 bases and J lost 6 bases. Germline CDR1 and CDR2: DFQATT and SNEGSKA (reference sequence). This CDR3 spans 15 amino acids. The CDR3 protein is CSARDLDRGVSEAFF. The CDR3 DNA is TGCAGTGCTAGAGATCTCGACAGGGGGGTCTCTGAAGCTTTCTTT.

This chain connects TRBV7-2 to TRBJ2-7; D is unresolved. Trimming took 5 bases from V and 0 from J, leaving 11 bases between them. CDR1 SGHTA and CDR2 FQGNSA come from the germline V gene. This CDR3 contains 14 residues. The chain's CDR3 is CASSPVWSSYEQYF. CDR3 DNA sequence: TGTGCCAGCAGCCCGGTGTGGAGCTCCTACGAGCAGTACTTC.

The gene calls are TRBV15 and TRBJ2-3, with 9 bases identical to TRBD2. This CDR3 has 17 residues. Germline V gene data show CDR1 as LNHNV and CDR2 as YYDKDF (reference sequence). With 1 base clipped from V and 0 bases from J, the junction kept 5 bases outside the gene matches. CDR3 protein: CATSRAGTSPSTDTQYF. In nucleotides, the CDR3 is TGTGCCACCAGCAGAGCCGGGACTAGCCCTAGCACAGATACGCAGTATTTT.

This clonotype was recorded at least ten times. This sequence joins TRBV12-3 or TRBV12-4 and TRBJ2-5, with D unclear. V shed 2 bases and J shed 1 base, with 5 bases lying between them. The CDR3 extends over 13 amino acids. CDR3 residues: CASSLWGQETQYF. The DNA of the CDR3 is TGTGCCAGCAGTTTATGGGGCCAAGAGACCCAGTACTTC.

This clonotype was observed many times. The V and J genes are TRBV7-9 and TRBJ2-2; D is unresolved. Germline loops: CDR1 SEHNR, CDR2 FQNEAQ (reference sequence). The CDR3 extends over 14 amino acids. With 0 bases removed from V and 2 bases from J, the gap between germline ends came to 4 bases. In nucleotides, the CDR3 is TGTGCCAGCAGCTTAGCGCTTAACACCGGGGAGCTGTTTTTT. Residues: CASSLALNTGELFF.

This clonotype was counted only a few times. V and J are TRBV5-1 and TRBJ2-2; TRBD2 might be the D (5 bases). V was pared by 0 bases and J by 4 bases, with 16 bases between. Per germline, CDR1 SGHRS and CDR2 YFSETQ. The CDR3 has 17 residues. The CDR3 spells CASSLAILIGSTGELFF. In nucleotides, the CDR3 is TGCGCCAGCAGCTTGGCGATTCTGATAGGGAGCACCGGGGAGCTGTTTTTT.